This TCR beta chain was sequenced in a study of T cell responses to AZD1222 COVID-19 vaccine. There are 16 residues in the CDR3. Per germline, CDR1 ENHRY and CDR2 SYGVKD. Trimming shortened V by 0 bases and J by 0 bases, and 9 bases separated the two germline ends. Sequencing used immunoSEQ multiplex PCR; TCRdb keeps in-frame clones, though not all of them. The repertoire holds more than 35,000 clones, with 83% as singletons. This clone was counted between two and nine times. The chain recombines TRBV10-3 with TRBJ1-5; weak D call: TRBD1 (5 bases). The TCR comes from an adult in good health. The specimen comprised peripheral blood, sampled on day 0 of AZD1222 vaccination. CDR3 in DNA: TGTGCCATCAGTGAGTCTATAGGGGTTAGCAATCAGCCCCAGCATTTT. It encodes CAISESIGVSNQPQHF.